This T cell receptor beta chain was profiled in a study of T cell repertoires in cytomegalovirus infection. Study-level information: CMV infection together with matching HLA type was indicated by public TCR beta signatures.

Germline V gives CDR1 SNHLY, CDR2 FYNNEI. The CDR3 extends over 15 amino acids. V was trimmed by 5 bases and J by 1 base, leaving 14 bases between them. Each CDR3 protein gets one entry after TCRdb re-called the reads with MiXCR. The repertoire includes about 130,000 distinct CDR3 sequences, roughly 8.2% of them detected once, and 9.5% to 13% sits in the top ten. General study results and limits: What dominated the ex vivo response were HLA-C-restricted CMV-specific TCR beta clonotypes. People with CMV and the relevant HLA were identified by cumulative public TCR beta family frequency.

In regard to this clonotype: Its antigen is as yet unknown.

Specimen: PBMCs. This TCR came from a human donor in good health (CMV status not recorded). Some clones in this sample may be carry-over from other donors' samples. The chain links TRBV2 to TRBJ1-1; D might be TRBD1 (5 bases). CDR3 residues: CASSREWGANTEAFF. CDR3 DNA sequence: TGTGCCAGCAGTCGGGAGTGGGGCGCGAACACTGAAGCTTTCTTT.